This T cell receptor (beta chain) is drawn from a study of regulatory T cells in long-lasting Graves disease. The ends were cut back, 6 bases at V and 8 bases at J, with 13 bases in the middle. CDR1 is SGHTA and CDR2 is FQGTGA in the germline V gene. The CDR3 covers 13 residues. Details on this clonotype: The antigen is unknown.

Combining iRepertoire HTBI primers with Arm-PCR of CDR3 regions, the authors built TCR beta libraries. TCRdb reanalysed the multiplex PCR reads using MiXCR and keeps one entry per CDR3 protein. The table has some 370,000 distinct CDR3 sequences, roughly 23% seen once; the top ten hold 25% to 30%. Study findings and constraints: It was in persistent disease that TRBV28, TRBJ1-2 and TRBJ2-5 were favored.

Time point given: persistent/refractory GD, antithyroid drugs over 5 years with positive TRAb. Generation of the TCR library employed RNA extracted from PBMCs. This TCR derives from a woman between 35 and 50 years old with Graves disease. Sample: peripheral blood mononuclear cells (PBMCs), taken when the disease was refractory, from a patient treated with antithyroid drugs. The chain uses TRBV7-3 and TRBJ2-2; tentative D call: TRBD2 (6 bases). The CDR3 coding sequence is TGTGCCAGCAGGGGCCGGGAGCGGGGGGAGCTGTTTTTT. Translated, it gives CASRGRERGELFF.